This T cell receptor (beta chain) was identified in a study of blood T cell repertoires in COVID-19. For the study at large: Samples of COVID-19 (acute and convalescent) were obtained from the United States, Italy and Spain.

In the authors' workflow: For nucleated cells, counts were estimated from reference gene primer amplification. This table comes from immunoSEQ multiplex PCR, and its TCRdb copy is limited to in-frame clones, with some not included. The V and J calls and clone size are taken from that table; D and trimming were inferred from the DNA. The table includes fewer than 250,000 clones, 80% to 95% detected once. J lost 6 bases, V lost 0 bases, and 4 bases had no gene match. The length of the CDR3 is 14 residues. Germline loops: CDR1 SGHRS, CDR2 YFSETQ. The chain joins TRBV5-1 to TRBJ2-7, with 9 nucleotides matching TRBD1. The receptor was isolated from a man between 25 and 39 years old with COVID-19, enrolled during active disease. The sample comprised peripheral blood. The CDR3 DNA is TGCGCCAGCAGCTTGGGGACAGGGGTCAGCGAGCAGTACTTC. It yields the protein CASSLGTGVSEQYF.